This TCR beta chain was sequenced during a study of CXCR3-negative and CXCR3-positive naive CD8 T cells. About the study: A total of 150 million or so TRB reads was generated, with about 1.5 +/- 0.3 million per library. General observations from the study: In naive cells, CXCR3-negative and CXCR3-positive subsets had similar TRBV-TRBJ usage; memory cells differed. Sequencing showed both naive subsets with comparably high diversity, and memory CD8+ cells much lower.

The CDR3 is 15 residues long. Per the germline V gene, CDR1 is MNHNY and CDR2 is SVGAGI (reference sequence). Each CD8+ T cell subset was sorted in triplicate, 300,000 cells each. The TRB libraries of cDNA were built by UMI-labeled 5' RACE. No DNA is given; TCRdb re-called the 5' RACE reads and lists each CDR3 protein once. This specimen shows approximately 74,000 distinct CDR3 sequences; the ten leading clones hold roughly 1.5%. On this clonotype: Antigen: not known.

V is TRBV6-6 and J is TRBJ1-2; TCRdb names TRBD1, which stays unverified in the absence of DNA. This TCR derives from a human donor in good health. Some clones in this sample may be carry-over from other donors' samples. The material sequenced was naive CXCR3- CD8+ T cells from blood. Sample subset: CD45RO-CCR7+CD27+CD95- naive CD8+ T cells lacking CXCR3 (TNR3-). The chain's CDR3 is CASSYPPGGYYGYTF.